The present T cell receptor (beta chain) was sequenced within a study of graft-versus-host responses after intestinal transplantation (dated by TCRdb to the early 2020s). Broadly, across the study: The transplants that recipients received were multivisceral, liver-intestinal, or isolated intestinal. All recipients received anti-thymocyte globulin induction followed by maintenance tacrolimus and steroids for around 3 years. Bulk TCR-beta CDR3 sequencing was used to track graft-versus-host and host-versus-graft alloreactive T cell clones in the graft, circulation and bone marrow after intestinal transplantation. Alloreactive clones were identified by sequencing pre-transplant mixed lymphocyte reaction products and comparing these products with unstimulated pre-transplant donor and recipient T cells. The cohort enrolled about two dozen intestinal transplant recipients, one of whom was a retransplant, and a few patients without pretransplant specimens were excluded. A peak of at least 4% donor T cells among recipient peripheral blood mononuclear cells was the definition used for donor T cell macrochimerism. Instead of going to the commercial service, samples from a few later patients were sequenced in-house on an Illumina MiSeq and processed with MiXCR.

General findings and caveats noted by the study authors: The conclusions were limited by the relatively low number and heterogeneity of the intestinal transplant patients. In the allografts of patients with donor T cell macrochimerism, GvH to HvG T cell clonal ratios were high. GvH clones were detected in recipient bone marrow, and some of these GvH clones were observed earlier in ileal mucosa or blood, consistent with an intestinal mucosal origin. Early after transplant, declines in HvG clones were associated with peak levels of circulating GvH clones.

Libraries came from the immunoSEQ multiplex PCR assay. In most patients, genomic DNA was isolated using the Qiagen DNeasy Blood and Tissue Kit and sent frozen to Adaptive Biotechnologies for TCR sequencing. High-throughput TCR-beta CDR3 sequencing of genomic DNA from most patients was performed by Adaptive Biotechnologies. Processing in the source paper ran as follows. Adaptive's ImmunoSEQ software was the source of the TCR sequencing data for about 18 patients, while three other patients were processed with MiXCR and VDJtools. To correct CD4 versus CD8 sorting errors, sequences present in both subsets at a frequency ratio below 5:1 were removed. CDR3 nucleotide sequences shared between donor and recipient were removed because their origin could not be assigned. At least 2-fold expansion over unstimulated cells and a minimum CFSE-low frequency of 0.002% (template counts) or 0.001% (read counts) were required for clones to be classified as alloreactive. Mappable clones were those detected in sequenced pre-transplant spleen, lymph node, or MLR CFSE-low populations of the donor or recipient. Cumulative frequency of alloreactive clones was calculated as a percentage of all sequences weighted by copy number. TCRdb took over this immuneACCESS table, retaining in-frame rearrangements with V and J assigned. Such tables are incomplete; in checked studies, under half of the missing clones stem from an unresolved V gene, and the remainder is unexplained. The V and J calls and clone size are taken from that table; D and trimming were inferred from the DNA. The sample profile shows more than 85,000 clones; about 92% of them were found once. 2% of the sample is held by the ten biggest clonotypes.

This clone has only one observation. Its specific antigen is unknown. Base-call qualities are not available, and no considerably larger clone is one nucleotide away. The time point label on this specimen signifies: cells obtained before transplantation from donor or recipient. CD3+CD4+ and CD3+CD8+ populations were FACS-sorted from unstimulated pre-transplant donor and recipient cells taken from spleen or lymph nodes. CDR3 length: 13 amino acids, cysteine to phenylalanine. Only the CDR3 part of the read is kept: 39 bases, read in frame from the first base. The germline V gene encodes CDR1 MNHEY and CDR2 SMNVEV (reference sequence). V is cut by 2 bases and J by 0 bases, and the space between the germline ends is 5 bases.

The chain employs TRBV27 and TRBJ2-7; the D gene assignment is ambiguous. The TCR comes from a human donor who received an intestinal transplant. This material consisted of unstimulated CD8+ T cells sorted from spleen or lymph node cells, taken before intestinal transplant. The CDR3 region: CASSLAASYEQYF. Read as DNA, the sequence is TGTGCCAGCAGTTTAGCGGCCTCCTACGAGCAGTACTTC.